The sequence of this T cell receptor beta chain was determined in a study of blood T cell repertoires in COVID-19. Study-level background: The United States, Italy and Spain provided the acute and convalescent COVID-19 samples. The analysed material was cDNA or gDNA that came from T cells, B-cell-depleted T cells, or PBMCs.

Germline loops: CDR1 SGHDT, CDR2 YYEEEE. The CDR3 covers 14 residues. The germline V and J ends were trimmed by 0 bases and 8 bases, with 14 bases remaining between them. How the authors handled the data: Estimated nucleated cell counts came from reference gene primer amplification. Only in-frame clones appear in the TCRdb table, and some are missing; sequencing was by immunoSEQ multiplex PCR. That table supplies the V and J calls and clone size; D and trimming were determined from the DNA. The table lists a few hundred thousand clones, 85% to 90% of them singletons, with around 0.84% in the top ten.

The chain is built from TRBV5-6 and TRBJ1-2; the D is unclear. The sample comprised peripheral blood. The TCR comes from a man aged 25-45 years with acute or convalescent COVID-19. The CDR3 region has the DNA TGTGCCAGCAGCTTGGTATCGAGAGACTGGGGCTACACCTTC. It specifies CASSLVSRDWGYTF.